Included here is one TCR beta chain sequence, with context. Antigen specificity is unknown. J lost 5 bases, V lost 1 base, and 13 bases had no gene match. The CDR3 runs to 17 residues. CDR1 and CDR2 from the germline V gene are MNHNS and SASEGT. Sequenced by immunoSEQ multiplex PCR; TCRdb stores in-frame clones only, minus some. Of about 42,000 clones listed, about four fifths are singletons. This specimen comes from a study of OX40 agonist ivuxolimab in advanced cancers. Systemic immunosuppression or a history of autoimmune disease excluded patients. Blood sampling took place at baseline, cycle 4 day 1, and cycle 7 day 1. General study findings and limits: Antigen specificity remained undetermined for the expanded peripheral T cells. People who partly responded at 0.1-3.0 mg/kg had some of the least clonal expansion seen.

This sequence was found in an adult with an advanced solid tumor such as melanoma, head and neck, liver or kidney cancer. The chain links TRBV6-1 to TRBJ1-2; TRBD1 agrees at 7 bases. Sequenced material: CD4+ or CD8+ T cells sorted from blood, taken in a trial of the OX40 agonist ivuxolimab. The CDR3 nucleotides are TGTGCCAGCAGTGAAGGTACGGGACAGACGGTGTCTTATGGCTACACCTTC. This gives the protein CASSEGTGQTVSYGYTF.